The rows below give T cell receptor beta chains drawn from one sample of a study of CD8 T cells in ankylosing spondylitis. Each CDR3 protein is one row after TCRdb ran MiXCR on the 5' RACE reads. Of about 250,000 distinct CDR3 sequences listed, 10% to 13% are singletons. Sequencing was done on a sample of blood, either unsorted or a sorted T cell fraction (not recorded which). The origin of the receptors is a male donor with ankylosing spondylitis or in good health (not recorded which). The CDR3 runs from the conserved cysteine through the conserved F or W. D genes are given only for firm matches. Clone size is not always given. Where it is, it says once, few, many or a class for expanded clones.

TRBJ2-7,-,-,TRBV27,CASSPLGVGYEQYF,TGTGCCAGCAGCCCCCTTGGGGTTGGCTACGAGCAGTACTTC
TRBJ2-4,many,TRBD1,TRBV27,CASSPQGVKNIQYF,TGTGCCAGCAGTCCACAGGGGGTCAAAAACATTCAGTACTTC
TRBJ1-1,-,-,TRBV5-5,CASSEGVGTEAFF,TGTGCCAGCAGCGAGGGGGTGGGCACTGAAGCTTTCTTT
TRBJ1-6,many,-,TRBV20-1,CSASTGYNSPLHF,TGCAGTGCTAGTACTGGTTATAATTCACCCCTCCACTTT
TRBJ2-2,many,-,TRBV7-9,CASFVGAGELFF,TGTGCCAGCTTCGTCGGGGCGGGGGAGCTGTTTTTT
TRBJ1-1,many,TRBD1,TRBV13,CASSVTGGTLEAFF,TGTGCCAGCAGCGTAACAGGGGGAACCCTTGAAGCTTTCTTT
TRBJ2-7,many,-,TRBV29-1,CSVSRAYEQYF,TGCAGCGTAAGCCGAGCTTACGAGCAGTACTTC
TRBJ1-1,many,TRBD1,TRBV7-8,CASSLIVGQGNTEAFF,TGTGCCAGCAGCTTAATAGTCGGACAGGGAAACACTGAAGCTTTCTTT
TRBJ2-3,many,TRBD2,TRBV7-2,CASSLGAGATDTQYF,TGTGCCAGCAGCTTAGGGGCGGGAGCCACAGATACGCAGTATTTT
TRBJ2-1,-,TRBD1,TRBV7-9,CASSLSGTGIYNEQFF,TGTGCCAGCAGCTTAAGTGGGACAGGGATCTACAATGAGCAGTTCTTC
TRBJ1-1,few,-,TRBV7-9,CASSLASRGTEAFF,TGTGCCAGCAGCTTAGCCAGCAGGGGCACTGAAGCTTTCTTT
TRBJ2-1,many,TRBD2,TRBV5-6,CASSTLGLAATDEQFF,TGTGCCAGCAGCACCTTGGGACTAGCGGCCACCGATGAGCAGTTCTTC
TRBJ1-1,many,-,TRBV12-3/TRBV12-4,CASSVTGLNTEAFF,TGTGCCAGCAGTGTGACAGGTTTGAACACTGAAGCTTTCTTT
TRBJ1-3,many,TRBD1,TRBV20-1,CSARGTGGGNTIYF,TGCAGTGCTAGAGGGACAGGGGGTGGAAACACCATATATTTT
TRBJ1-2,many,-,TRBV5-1,CASSPILGYGYTF,TGCGCCAGCAGCCCTATCTTGGGATATGGCTACACCTTC
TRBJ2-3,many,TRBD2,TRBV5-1,CASSLSSGRMNTDTQYF,TGCGCCAGCAGCTTGTCTAGCGGGAGGATGAACACAGATACGCAGTATTTT
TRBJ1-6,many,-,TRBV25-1,CASRDTVTGWNSPLHF,TGTGCCAGCAGGGATACTGTAACAGGGTGGAATTCACCCCTCCACTTT
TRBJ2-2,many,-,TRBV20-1,CSAVRRRAGKDTGELFF,TGCAGTGCAGTGAGGCGGAGAGCAGGGAAGGACACCGGGGAGCTGTTTTTT
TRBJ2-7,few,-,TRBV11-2,CASSLAWGSYEQYF,TGTGCCAGCAGCTTAGCCTGGGGAAGCTACGAGCAGTACTTC
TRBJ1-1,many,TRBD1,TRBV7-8,CASSFRQGSEAFF,TGTGCCAGCAGCTTCCGACAGGGTTCCGAAGCTTTCTTT
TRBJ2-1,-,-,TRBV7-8,CASSPPPGQSYNEQFF,TGTGCCAGCAGCCCACCTCCTGGACAGTCCTACAATGAGCAGTTCTTC
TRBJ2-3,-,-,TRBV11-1,CASSLVGTRPDTQYF,TGTGCCAGCAGCTTGGTCGGGACGAGACCCGATACGCAGTATTTT
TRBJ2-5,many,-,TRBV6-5,CASSYSRGGKETQYF,TGTGCCAGCAGTTACTCGAGGGGCGGGAAAGAGACCCAGTACTTC
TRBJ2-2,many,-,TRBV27,CASSFYPGEPRELFF,TGTGCCAGCAGTTTCTATCCTGGGGAACCTCGGGAGCTGTTTTTT
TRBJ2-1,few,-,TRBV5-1,CASSITDYNEQFF,TGCGCCAGCAGCATTACCGATTACAATGAGCAGTTCTTC
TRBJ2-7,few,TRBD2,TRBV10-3,CAITNRGTSGGSRWYF,TGTGCCATCACCAATAGGGGGACTAGCGGGGGGTCCCGGTGGTACTTC
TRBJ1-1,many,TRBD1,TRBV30,CAWSLSGTGGAFF,TGTGCCTGGAGTTTATCCGGGACAGGGGGAGCTTTCTTT
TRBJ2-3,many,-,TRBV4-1,CASSQEGSFSGANPSTDTQYF,TGCGCCAGCAGCCAAGAGGGTTCTTTTTCAGGGGCCAACCCTAGCACAGATACGCAGTATTTT
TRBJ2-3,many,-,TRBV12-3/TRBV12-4,CASSPPPGRKNTDTQYF,TGTGCCAGCAGTCCACCCCCCGGCAGGAAAAATACAGATACGCAGTATTTT
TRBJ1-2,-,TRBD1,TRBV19,CASRRNGQENYGYTF,TGTGCCAGTAGGCGCAACGGACAGGAAAACTATGGCTACACCTTC
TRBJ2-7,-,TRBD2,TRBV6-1,CASSAGDPSSYEQYF,TGTGCCAGCTCCGCGGGGGACCCGAGCTCCTACGAGCAGTACTTC
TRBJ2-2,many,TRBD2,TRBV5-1,CASSYSGTGDTGELFF,TGCGCCAGCAGCTATAGCGGGACTGGGGACACCGGGGAGCTGTTTTTT
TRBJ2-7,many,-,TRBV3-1,CASSQSARSYEQYF,TGTGCCAGCAGCCAGTCGGCCAGGAGCTACGAGCAGTACTTC
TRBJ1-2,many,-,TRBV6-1,CASGQRHIDGYTF,TGTGCCAGCGGACAGCGGCATATCGATGGCTACACCTTC
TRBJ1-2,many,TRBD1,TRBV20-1,CRAQGGVYGYTF,TGCAGGGCACAGGGGGGCGTTTATGGCTACACCTTC
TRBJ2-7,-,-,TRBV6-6,CASRRDMNYEQYF,TGTGCCAGCAGACGGGACATGAACTACGAGCAGTACTTC
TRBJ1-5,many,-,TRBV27,CASSGDRDQPQHF,TGTGCCAGCAGTGGAGACCGCGATCAGCCCCAGCATTTT
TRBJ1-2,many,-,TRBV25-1,CASSKDLNYGYTF,TGTGCCAGCAGCAAGGACCTCAACTATGGCTACACCTTC